This T cell receptor beta chain was observed in a study of response to subunit inactivated influenza vaccine. TCRdb re-called the RT-PCR reads through MiXCR, storing one row per CDR3 protein. The sample contains hundreds of thousands of distinct CDR3 sequences, about 15% of which appear only once. This clonotype was detected only a few times. The germline gives CDR1 ENHRY, CDR2 SYGVKD. The CDR3 has 14 amino acids. V lost 6 bases to trimming and J lost 3 bases, with 15 bases between them. This sequence originates from a man between 50 and 59 years old who received an inactivated influenza vaccine. The chain links TRBV10-3 to TRBJ2-7; no clear D. The starting material was PBMCs from blood, obtained about 14 days before vaccination. In DNA form, the CDR3 reads TGTGCCATCAGAGAAGACGATATTCTCTACGAGCAGTACTTC. The encoded protein is CAIREDDILYEQYF.